Shown below are 14 T cell receptor beta chains from a single sample sequenced in a study of shared clonotypes between healthy human individuals. TCRdb's copy holds only in-frame clones and misses some; the assay was immunoSEQ multiplex PCR. The table records about 1.5 million clones, roughly 96% of them present only once. The source material was naive CD4+ T cells sorted from blood. Subset given: CD45RA+ positively selected. The receptors come from a man aged 30 to 45 in good health.

J is TRBJ2-7 and V is TRBV27; D is possibly TRBD1 or TRBD2 (6 bases each). This CDR3 is 14 amino acids long. The germline CDR1 and CDR2 sequences are MNHEY and SMNVEV (reference sequence). V lost 4 bases and J 5 bases, leaving 15 bases between the germline ends. CDR3 DNA sequence: TGTGCCAGCAGTTCAACAGGGAGGCTCAACGAGCAGTACTTC. This gives the protein CASSSTGRLNEQYF.

The CDR3 loop reads CASRRSRTSYNEQFF. CDR3 coding DNA: TGTGCCAGCAGGCGTTCCCGGACTAGTTACAATGAGCAGTTCTTC. The chain employs TRBV27 and TRBJ2-1; 7 bases line up with TRBD2. J lost 4 bases, V lost 6 bases, and 9 bases had no gene match. Germline CDR1 and CDR2: MNHEY and SMNVEV (reference sequence). The CDR3 is 15 residues long.

V usage is TRBV19 and J usage is TRBJ2-2; the match to TRBD2 covers 10 bases. CDR1 and CDR2 (germline): LNHDA, SQIVND (reference sequence). After removal of 7 bases from V and 4 bases from J, the junction contained 3 bases not matched to a gene. The CDR3 totals 14 residues. The CDR3 sequence is CASMGLATTGELFF. The DNA for the CDR3 is TGTGCCAGTATGGGACTAGCGACCACCGGGGAGCTGTTTTTT.

The genes are TRBV2 and TRBJ2-3; D is unresolved. V was cut by 11 bases and J by 1 base, with 7 bases left in between. From germline, CDR1 is SNHLY and CDR2 FYNNEI. This CDR3 contains 11 residues. CDR3 loop: CASARTDTQYF. The CDR3 bases are TGTGCCTCTGCTCGCACAGATACGCAGTATTTT.

The gene calls are TRBV15 and TRBJ2-5; D gene ambiguous. The CDR3 totals 15 residues. V lost 1 base to trimming and J lost 0 bases, with 9 bases between them. Germline V gene data show CDR1 as LNHNV and CDR2 as YYDKDF (reference sequence). In DNA, the CDR3 is TGTGCCACCAGCAGAGGGCCAGGACACCAAGAGACCCAGTACTTC. Translating gives CATSRGPGHQETQYF.

The chain recombines TRBV5-1 with TRBJ2-3; D is unresolved. Trimming removed 4 bases from V and 5 bases from J, with 11 bases in between. Germline V gives CDR1 SGHRS, CDR2 YFSETQ. The CDR3 is made up of 13 amino acids. In DNA, the CDR3 is TGCGCCAGCAGCGTCGAGCCTCTAGATACGCAGTATTTT. Encoded protein: CASSVEPLDTQYF. The full variable domain, completed using reference TRBV5-1 and TRBJ2-3, is KAGVTQTPRYLIKTRGQQVTLSCSPISGHRSVSWYQQTPGQGLQFLFEYFSETQRNKGNFPGRFSGRQFSNSRSEMNVSTLELGDSALYLCASSVEPLDTQYFGPGTRLTVL.

This clone was recorded once. Here the CDR3 reads CASGGSKQGQSNEKLFF. Written as DNA, the CDR3 is TGTGCCAGCGGGGGGAGTAAACAGGGACAATCTAATGAAAAACTGTTTTTT. The chain links TRBV9 to TRBJ1-4; D perhaps matches TRBD1 (6 bases). The CDR3 runs 17 residues. Germline assignment: CDR1 SGDLS and CDR2 YYNGEE. Trimming took 7 bases from V and 3 from J, leaving 22 bases between them.

The chain couples TRBV18 to TRBJ2-1, with 8 bases lining up with TRBD1. Germline values: CDR1 KGHSH, CDR2 LQKENI. The junction had 11 bases not matched to a gene; V was cut back by 4 bases and J by 9 bases. This CDR3 spans 15 amino acids. CDR3 DNA sequence: TGTGCCAGCTCACTAGGACAGGGTCCCGAAGCTGAGCAGTTCTTC. Translation gives CASSLGQGPEAEQFF.

As for this clone: This specimen includes other DNA sequences encoding the same CDR3. The chain joins TRBV7-2 to TRBJ1-1; D gene unclear. The length of the CDR3 is 13 residues. Trimming removed 2 bases from V and 1 base from J, with 5 bases in between. Per germline, CDR1 SGHTA and CDR2 FQGNSA. The CDR3 nucleotides read TGTGCCAGCAGCTTAAGACAGAACACTGAAGCTTTCTTT. As protein: CASSLRQNTEAFF. The full variable domain, with the rest looked up from reference TRBV7-2 and TRBJ1-1, is GAGVSQSPSNKVTEKGKDVELRCDPISGHTALYWYRQSLGQGLEFLIYFQGNSAPDKSGLPSDRFSAERTGGSVSTLTIQRTQQEDSAVYLCASSLRQNTEAFFGQGTRLTVV.

The chain employs TRBV30 and TRBJ1-2, with unresolved D. Per the germline V gene, CDR1 is GTSNPN and CDR2 is SVGIG (reference sequence). The CDR3 consists of 9 residues. Trimming left V 1 base short and J 14 bases short, with 8 bases between. CDR3 in amino acids: CAWSAPYTF. CDR3 coding DNA: TGTGCCTGGAGTGCCCCCTATACCTTC.

The CDR3 coding sequence is TGTGCCAGCAGTGTAACAGGGAGCTCTGGAAACACCATATATTTT. It codes for CASSVTGSSGNTIYF. This sequence joins TRBV6-6 and TRBJ1-3; TRBD1 is a possible D gene (6 bases). CDR3 length equals 15 residues. From germline, CDR1 is MNHNY and CDR2 SVGAGI (reference sequence). V lost 5 bases, J lost 0 bases, and 11 bases lay in between.

The CDR3 sequence is CASRQIGGGELFF. Written as DNA, the CDR3 is TGTGCCAGCAGACAGATTGGGGGCGGGGAGCTGTTTTTT. This chain uses TRBV27 with TRBJ2-2, with D possibly called TRBD1 or TRBD2 (5 bases each). The V end was cut by 6 bases, the J end by 7 bases, with 12 bases between. The CDR3 spans 13 residues. In germline, CDR1 is MNHEY, CDR2 SMNVEV (reference sequence).

The CDR3 spells CASSVTGRTVNEQFF. CDR3 coding DNA: TGTGCCAGCAGCGTCACAGGGAGGACAGTCAATGAGCAGTTCTTC. V is TRBV9 and J is TRBJ2-1, with D perhaps being TRBD1 or TRBD2 (6 bases each). The CDR3 is 15 residues long. With 2 bases removed from V and 6 bases from J, the gap between germline ends came to 15 bases. Germline V CDR1 and CDR2: SGDLS, YYNGEE.

The rearrangement joins TRBV5-1 to TRBJ2-7, with TRBD1 matching 7 bases. Germline loops: CDR1 SGHRS, CDR2 YFSETQ. The junction had 8 bases not matched to a gene; V was cut back by 4 bases and J by 1 base. The CDR3 has 15 residues. CDR3 amino acids: CASSPAGTESYEQYF. Here the CDR3 DNA reads TGCGCCAGCAGCCCGGCCGGGACAGAGTCCTACGAGCAGTACTTC.